These 27 T cell receptor beta chains were all obtained from the same sample, sequenced in a study of vaccination and CD4 T cells after COVID-19. Which antigens these TCRs recognize remains unknown. Treatment reported: roughly 11-day PBMC culture with coronavirus spike peptide pools or control peptides (ViraFEST assay). Scientists ran DNA taken from cultured CD4+ T cells through the Oncomine TCR Beta short-read assay for sequencing. MiXCR was run by TCRdb on the PCR reads, yielding one entry per CDR3 protein. The sample includes under 15,000 distinct CDR3 sequences, 52% of them seen just once. Sequencing was done on a sample of CD4+ T cells from blood, cultured in vitro. These receptors were collected from a human donor who had recovered from COVID-19.

The rearrangement links TRBV27 to TRBJ2-7; 10 bases match TRBD2. The CDR3 covers 14 residues. Germline V gives CDR1 MNHEY, CDR2 SMNVEV (reference sequence). J gave up 5 bases and V 4 bases, and 5 bases lay outside the gene matches. The CDR3 spells CASSSASGSDEQYF. In nucleotides, the CDR3 is TGTGCCAGCAGTTCGGCTAGCGGGAGCGACGAGCAGTACTTC.

The CDR3 region is CASSPGGSGDQPQHF. The CDR3 bases are TGTGCCAGCAGCCCCGGCGGGTCTGGGGATCAGCCCCAGCATTTT. The chain couples TRBV7-9 to TRBJ1-5; D unclear. The CDR3 is made up of 15 amino acids. The germline gives CDR1 SEHNR, CDR2 FQNEAQ (reference sequence). The V and J ends lost 5 bases and 5 bases respectively, with 16 bases between them.

The chain recombines TRBV6-1 with TRBJ2-7; no definite D call. Germline V lookup: CDR1 MNHNS, CDR2 SASEGT. The V and J ends lost 10 bases and 6 bases respectively, with 19 bases between them. The CDR3 has 13 amino acids. This CDR3 reads CATLNPLPGEQYF. CDR3 DNA sequence: TGTGCCACCCTAAACCCGCTCCCGGGCGAGCAGTACTTC.

This clonotype turned up a few times. The chain recombines TRBV24-1 with TRBJ2-2, with TRBD1 matching 7 bases. Germline V CDR1 and CDR2: KGHDR, SFDVKD. Germline trimming cut 4 bases from V and 2 bases from J; bases unmatched to any gene: 6. The length of the CDR3 is 16 residues. CDR3: CATSEPGQTNTGELFF. In nucleotides, the CDR3 is TGTGCCACCAGTGAGCCGGGACAGACTAACACCGGGGAGCTGTTTTTT.

The CDR3, as DNA: TGTGCCAGCAGTTTCGGGACTAGCGGGAACACCGGGGAGCTGTTTTTT. Translation gives CASSFGTSGNTGELFF. The chain couples TRBV12-3 or TRBV12-4 to TRBJ2-2; 11 bases map to TRBD2. The V gene end was trimmed by 3 bases and the J gene end by 1 base; junction bases not matched to a gene: 1. CDR3 length: 16 residues.

The chain employs TRBV4-2 and TRBJ1-1; D uncertain. Germline loops: CDR1 LGHNA, CDR2 YNFKEQ. V shed 0 bases and J shed 11 bases, with 22 bases lying between them. CDR3 length: 16 residues. The CDR3 spells CASSQELIKMGASAFF. As DNA, the CDR3 is TGTGCCAGCAGCCAAGAACTTATAAAAATGGGAGCATCGGCTTTCTTT.

The chain joins TRBV6-2 or TRBV6-3 to TRBJ1-4; D call uncertain. Germline V gives CDR1 MNHEY, CDR2 SVGEGT. CDR3 size: 16 residues. V gave up 3 bases and J gave up 6 bases, with 17 bases separating them. CDR3 in DNA: TGTGCCAGCAGTTATGGTTTTGGGCATGCGGATGAAAAACTGTTTTTT. Its protein is CASSYGFGHADEKLFF.

A remark on this clonotype: A read error may produce the germline difference seen at one junction end. The CDR3 protein is CASSRKAGTGNIF. The CDR3 DNA is TGTGCCAGCAGCCGCAAAGCCGGGACAGGGAATATTTTT. V and J are TRBV6-1 and TRBJ1-4; 9 bases line up with TRBD1. Germline assignment: CDR1 MNHNS and CDR2 SASEGT. The CDR3 is 13 amino acids.

J is TRBJ1-2 and V is TRBV19; D gene ambiguous. This CDR3 is built from 14 residues. Trimming cost V 5 bases and J 4 bases, with 14 bases left between them. Germline V gives CDR1 LNHDA, CDR2 SQIVND (reference sequence). The CDR3 bases are TGTGCCAGTAGTCGTGGCTGGCAAAGCTATGGCTACACCTTC. This encodes CASSRGWQSYGYTF.

The chain joins TRBV6-2 or TRBV6-3 to TRBJ1-1; D gene ambiguous. CDR1 and CDR2 (germline): MNHEY, SVGEGT. The CDR3 is 13 amino acids. V was clipped by 2 bases and J by 5 bases, with 9 bases between them. The CDR3 is CASSYKGWTEAFF. In DNA form, the CDR3 reads TGTGCCAGCAGTTACAAAGGATGGACTGAAGCTTTCTTT.

The chain uses TRBV2 and TRBJ1-2; perhaps TRBD1 as D (5 bases). V lost 6 bases and J 5 bases, leaving 19 bases between the germline ends. The CDR3 contains 15 residues. Germline V gives CDR1 SNHLY, CDR2 FYNNEI. DNA for the CDR3: TGTGCCAGCAGGGCGGACTCGCGGGGCTTTTATGGCTACACCTTC. Protein: CASRADSRGFYGYTF.

The rearrangement uses TRBV7-2 and TRBJ2-1; 7 positions agree with TRBD1. V was pared by 1 base and J by 3 bases, with 3 bases of the junction left unmatched. This CDR3 spans 15 amino acids. The V gene's germline CDR1 is SGHTA and CDR2 FQGNSA. The CDR3 protein is CASSLEGTVYNEQFF. CDR3 nucleotides: TGTGCCAGCAGCTTAGAAGGGACAGTCTACAATGAGCAGTTCTTC.

The table lists this clonotype with a few counts. This sequence joins TRBV6-1 and TRBJ2-6; tentative D call: TRBD2 (6 bases). V was trimmed by 8 bases and J by 3 bases, leaving 11 bases between them. CDR3 length: 14 amino acids. Per the germline V gene, CDR1 is MNHNS and CDR2 is SASEGT. The CDR3 reads CASSRGSGANVLTF. CDR3 in DNA: TGTGCCAGCTCTCGGGGGAGTGGGGCCAACGTCCTGACTTTC.

This rearrangement joins TRBV7-9 to TRBJ2-2, with 7 bases identical to TRBD2. The V gene end was trimmed by 2 bases and the J gene end by 0 bases; junction bases not matched to a gene: 9. The V gene's germline CDR1 is SEHNR and CDR2 FQNEAQ (reference sequence). The CDR3 totals 18 residues. CDR3 coding DNA: TGTGCCAGCAGCTTACTGGCGGGAGATTTGACGAACACCGGGGAGCTGTTTTTT. Its protein product is CASSLLAGDLTNTGELFF.

The CDR3 coding sequence is TGTGCCACCAGTACTACTAGCGGGGGGTGGGGTGAGCAGTTCTTC. It encodes CATSTTSGGWGEQFF. The rearrangement links TRBV24-1 to TRBJ2-1, with 12 positions matching TRBD2. The CDR3 totals 15 residues. With 6 bases clipped from V and 9 bases from J, the junction kept 8 bases outside the gene matches. Per germline, CDR1 KGHDR and CDR2 SFDVKD.

The chain is built from TRBV2 and TRBJ2-3, with 13 bases lining up with TRBD2. The CDR3 runs to 14 residues. V trimming: 7 bases; J trimming: 7 bases; junction bases outside the gene matches: 5. The germline gives CDR1 SNHLY, CDR2 FYNNEI. CDR3 loop: CASMPGLAGNTQYF. The CDR3 DNA is TGTGCCAGCATGCCGGGACTAGCGGGAAATACGCAGTATTTT.

The rearrangement links TRBV14 to TRBJ1-2; D is perhaps TRBD1 (6 bases). The CDR3 runs to 12 residues. Germline V CDR1 and CDR2: SGHDN, FVKESK. The V end was cut by 1 base, the J end by 9 bases, with 9 bases between. For the CDR3, the DNA is TGTGCCAGCAGCCAAGGCAGGGGAAGCTACACCTTC. Residues: CASSQGRGSYTF.

The CDR3 nucleotides are TGTGCCAGCAGCGCGGTCTGGGGATCACCCCTCCACTTT. Translated, it gives CASSAVWGSPLHF. V gene TRBV12-3 or TRBV12-4 combines with J gene TRBJ1-6; D remains unclear. The CDR3 totals 13 residues. Trimming removed 6 bases at V and 10 bases at J, with 13 bases between.

This rearrangement joins TRBV20-1 to TRBJ2-2, with 9 bases matching TRBD1. CDR1 and CDR2 from the germline V gene are DFQATT and SNEGSKA (reference sequence). The CDR3 extends over 15 amino acids. Trimming cost V 6 bases and J 5 bases; bases outside gene matches: 10. The CDR3 loop reads CSAGGQGQGTGELFF. CDR3 bases: TGCAGTGCCGGCGGACAGGGGCAGGGTACCGGGGAGCTGTTTTTT.

Only a few counts were recorded for this clonotype. The rearrangement uses TRBV6-1 and TRBJ1-5; 11 nucleotides align to TRBD1. There are 17 residues in the CDR3. The V gene's germline CDR1 is MNHNS and CDR2 SASEGT. V gave up 2 bases and J gave up 5 bases; unmatched junction bases: 8. CDR3: CASSENLGQGAYQPQHF. Written as DNA, the CDR3 is TGTGCCAGCAGTGAAAACCTAGGACAGGGGGCATATCAGCCCCAGCATTTT.

CDR3 nucleotides: TGTGCCAGCAGCTCCGGGCAGGACACTGAAGCTTTCTTT. This gives the protein CASSSGQDTEAFF. The J gene is TRBJ1-1, the V gene TRBV11-3; D is uncertain. The CDR3 consists of 13 residues. Trimming stripped 4 bases from V and 3 bases from J, with 9 bases between. CDR1 is SGHNT and CDR2 is YENEEA in the germline V gene.

V gene TRBV4-2 combines with J gene TRBJ2-3, with D uncertain. The germline V gene encodes CDR1 LGHNA and CDR2 YNFKEQ. The CDR3 is 13 amino acids. Trimming removed 3 bases from V and 2 bases from J, with 6 bases in between. The CDR3 region is CASSQAITDTQYF. The CDR3 DNA sequence: TGTGCCAGCAGCCAGGCGATCACAGATACGCAGTATTTT.

The chain couples TRBV2 to TRBJ1-1; a weak D match, TRBD1 (5 bases). The V gene's germline CDR1 is SNHLY and CDR2 FYNNEI. The CDR3 is 15 residues long. The germline V and J ends were trimmed by 6 bases and 3 bases, with 17 bases remaining between them. The CDR3 reads CASRKQGLGDTEAFF. The DNA of the CDR3 is TGTGCCAGCAGGAAACAAGGGCTGGGGGACACTGAAGCTTTCTTT.

The gene calls are TRBV7-3 and TRBJ2-6; D might be TRBD2 (5 bases). Germline V CDR1 and CDR2: SGHTA, FQGTGA. There are 20 residues in the CDR3. The V gene lost 3 bases and the J gene lost 0 bases, with 21 bases spanning the gap. CDR3 nucleotide sequence: TGTGCCAGCAGCTTTGGGCACGGGATCCCGATCCTCTCTGGGGCCAACGTCCTGACTTTC. This gives the protein CASSFGHGIPILSGANVLTF.

The chain joins TRBV6-2 or TRBV6-3 to TRBJ1-5; 7 bases agree with TRBD1. The CDR3 length is 15 residues. Germline CDR1 MNHEY, CDR2 SVGEGT. J gave up 0 bases and V 4 bases, and 3 bases lay outside the gene matches. CDR3 amino acids: CASSWGTDSNQPQHF. CDR3 bases: TGTGCCAGCAGTTGGGGGACAGATAGCAATCAGCCCCAGCATTTT.

This chain connects TRBV5-4 to TRBJ1-2, with D maybe TRBD1 (5 bases). Germline V gene lookup returns CDR1 SGHNT and CDR2 YYREEE (reference sequence). V shed 6 bases and J shed 2 bases, with 17 bases lying between them. This CDR3 contains 15 residues. The CDR3 DNA reads as TGTGCCAGCACCCTAGGAGGGACGATCAACTATGGCTACACCTTC. This translates into CASTLGGTINYGYTF.

The rearrangement links TRBV11-2 to TRBJ2-3, with D unresolved. Trimming cost V 3 bases and J 3 bases, with 16 bases left between them. The CDR3 totals 16 residues. The germline V gene encodes CDR1 SGHAT and CDR2 FQNNGV. In DNA, the CDR3 is TGTGCCAGCAGCTTTAGTTGGGGTATTGAGACAGATACGCAGTATTTT. Translating it yields CASSFSWGIETDTQYF.